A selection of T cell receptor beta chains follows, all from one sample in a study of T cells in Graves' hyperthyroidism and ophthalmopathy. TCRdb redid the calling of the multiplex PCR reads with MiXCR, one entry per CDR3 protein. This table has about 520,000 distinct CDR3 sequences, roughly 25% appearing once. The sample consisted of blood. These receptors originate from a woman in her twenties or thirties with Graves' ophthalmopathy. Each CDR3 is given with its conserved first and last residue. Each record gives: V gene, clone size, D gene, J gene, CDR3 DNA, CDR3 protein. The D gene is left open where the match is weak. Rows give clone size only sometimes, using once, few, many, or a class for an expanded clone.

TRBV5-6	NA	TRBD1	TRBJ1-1	TGTGCCAGCAGCCGCGGGGACAGGAAGAACACTGAAGCTTTCTTT	CASSRGDRKNTEAFF
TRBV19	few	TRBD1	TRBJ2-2	TGTGCCAGTAGACTAACAGGGGGATCCGGGGAGCTGTTTTTT	CASRLTGGSGELFF
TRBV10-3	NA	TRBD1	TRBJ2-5	TGTGCCATCAGTGATCGGACAGGGGGTGGTCGGGAGACCCAGTACTTC	CAISDRTGGGRETQYF
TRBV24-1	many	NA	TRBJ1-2	TGTGCCACCAGTGATCAGGGCGTCCGGGAGGGCTACACCTTC	CATSDQGVREGYTF
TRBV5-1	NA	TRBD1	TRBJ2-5	TGCGCCAGCAGCTCGCCATTGGGACAGCTCGGGGAGACCCAGTACTTC	CASSSPLGQLGETQYF
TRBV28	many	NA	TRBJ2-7	TGTGCCACCTCCCTCGAATCAGCCTACGAGCAGTACTTC	CATSLESAYEQYF
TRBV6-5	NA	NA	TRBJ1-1	TGTGCCAGCAGTTACTCGATTAGCTACACTGAAGCTTTCTTT	CASSYSISYTEAFF
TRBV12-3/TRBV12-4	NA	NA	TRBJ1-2	TGTGCCAGCAGTCCCGGGAGGGACTATGGCTACTCCTTC	CASSPGRDYGYSF
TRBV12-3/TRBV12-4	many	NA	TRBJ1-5	TGTGCCAGCAGTTTTGGGGGGGGACATCAGCCCCAGCATTTT	CASSFGGGHQPQHF
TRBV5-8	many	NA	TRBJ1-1	TGTGCCAGCAGCTTAAGCGGGATGGCTGAAGCTTTCTTT	CASSLSGMAEAFF
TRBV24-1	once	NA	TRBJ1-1	TGTGCCACCAGTTTTTCAGGGGTGAACACTGAAGCTTTCTTT	CATSFSGVNTEAFF
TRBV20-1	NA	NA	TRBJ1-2	TGCAGTGCCCTCAGTGGGGACTATGGCTACACCTTC	CSALSGDYGYTF
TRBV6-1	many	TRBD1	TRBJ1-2	TGTGCCAGCAGGGAGGGGGAGGGGACAGCCAACTATGGCTACACCTTC	CASREGEGTANYGYTF
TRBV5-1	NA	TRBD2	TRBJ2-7	TGCGCCAGCAGCTTTGGACTAGTCGACGAGCAGTACTTC	CASSFGLVDEQYF
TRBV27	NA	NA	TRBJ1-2	TGTGCCAGCAGTTGGGGACTGGGGGGTATGGATGGCTACACCTTC	CASSWGLGGMDGYTF
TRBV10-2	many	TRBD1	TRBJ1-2	TGCGCCAGCAGTGAGACGGGGACAGGGAAGAATGGCTACACCTTC	CASSETGTGKNGYTF
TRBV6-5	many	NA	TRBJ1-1	TGTGCCAGCACCTCCCCCGAGGTGGTCACTGAAGCTTTCTTT	CASTSPEVVTEAFF
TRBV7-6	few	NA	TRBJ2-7	TGTGCCAGCACCTCCCCGGGGTTTTACGAGCAGTACTTC	CASTSPGFYEQYF
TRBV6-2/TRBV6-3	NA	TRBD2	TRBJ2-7	TGTGCCAGCGGCGGCGGGGGGGCCGATGAGCAGTACTTC	CASGGGGADEQYF
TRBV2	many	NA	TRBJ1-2	TGTGCCAGCAACCGGGACTTTAACTATGGCTACACCTTC	CASNRDFNYGYTF
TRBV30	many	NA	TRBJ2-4	TGTGCCTGGAGTGGAACCGAGGGTCAGTACTTC	CAWSGTEGQYF